One and the same sample provided the 17 T cell receptor beta chains below, sequenced in a study of T-cell reconstitution after alpha-beta-depleted transplantation in children. Unique molecular identifiers were incorporated during preparation of the TCRbeta library. Each CDR3 protein is one row after TCRdb ran MiXCR on the PCR reads. The table includes more than 550,000 distinct CDR3 sequences, approximately 10% detected once. The material was PBMCs from the stem cell graft donor, obtained from the stem cell graft. The receptors come from a human donor who donated a stem cell graft to a child with acute myeloid leukemia.

This clonotype was recorded a few times. This chain connects TRBV2 to TRBJ2-2; 10 bases agree with TRBD2. Looked up from germline, CDR1 is SNHLY and CDR2 is FYNNEI. After removal of 6 bases from V and 4 bases from J, the junction contained 8 bases not matched to a gene. This CDR3 has 16 residues. The CDR3 DNA reads as TGTGCCAGCAGGAAGGGAGCTAGCGGGAGCACCGGGGAGCTGTTTTTT. Amino acid sequence: CASRKGASGSTGELFF.

This clonotype was counted a few times. The chain is built from TRBV27 and TRBJ2-3, with a weak D call TRBD2 (6 bases). CDR1 is MNHEY, CDR2 SMNVEV, per germline (reference sequence). The CDR3 loop spans 17 amino acids. V dropped 4 bases and J dropped 0 bases, with 17 bases sitting between them. CDR3 sequence: CASSSSTAGRSTDTQYF. The CDR3 nucleotides are TGTGCCAGCAGTTCATCTACAGCGGGTCGTAGCACAGATACGCAGTATTTT.

The chain uses TRBV6-1 and TRBJ2-1; the D is unclear. Per germline, CDR1 MNHNS and CDR2 SASEGT. The CDR3 runs 15 residues. Trimming pared 5 bases from V and 1 base from J, leaving 12 bases between. The CDR3 nucleotides read TGTGCCAGCAGTAGGGCGGCGCGGTCCTACAATGAGCAGTTCTTC. Translated, it gives CASSRAARSYNEQFF.

This clonotype was recorded a few times. The chain couples TRBV7-2 to TRBJ1-4; a possible D gene is TRBD1 (6 bases). The V gene's germline CDR1 is SGHTA and CDR2 FQGNSA. This CDR3 contains 14 residues. Trimming took off 1 base at V and 8 bases at J, with 11 bases between the two ends. The CDR3 is CASSLEQGREKLFF. Written as DNA, the CDR3 is TGTGCCAGCAGCTTAGAGCAGGGGAGGGAAAAACTGTTTTTT.

There are a few counts of this clonotype. The chain links TRBV20-1 to TRBJ1-2; D is uncertain. V was trimmed by 6 bases and J by 4 bases, leaving 6 bases between them. The CDR3 has 10 amino acids. CDR1 DFQATT and CDR2 SNEGSKA come from the germline V gene (reference sequence). Here the CDR3 DNA reads TGCAGTGCATACGTCTATGGCTACACCTTC. It specifies CSAYVYGYTF.

The DNA of the CDR3 is TGTGCCAGCAGCGTAAGCGGTTTACAAGAGACCCAGTACTTC. The encoded protein is CASSVSGLQETQYF. The rearrangement links TRBV7-9 to TRBJ2-5, with D maybe TRBD2 (5 bases). V lost 5 bases to trimming and J lost 2 bases, with 12 bases between them. Germline V CDR1 and CDR2: SEHNR, FQNEAQ (reference sequence). CDR3 length: 14 residues.

The chain has TRBV11-2 and TRBJ2-7, with D tentatively TRBD2 (5 bases). Germline CDR1 SGHAT, CDR2 FQNNGV. Trimming pared 7 bases from V and 2 bases from J, leaving 15 bases between. CDR3 size: 14 residues. CDR3 in amino acids: CASTPSGGTYEQYF. The CDR3, as DNA: TGTGCCAGCACTCCCTCAGGAGGAACCTACGAGCAGTACTTC.

Ten or more counts support this clonotype. V and J are TRBV9 and TRBJ2-1; no clear D gene. Germline V lookup: CDR1 SGDLS, CDR2 YYNGEE. The CDR3 is 15 amino acids. Trimming left V 5 bases short and J 0 bases short, with 12 bases between. In DNA, the CDR3 is TGTGCCAGCAGTCCCTTAGCTCTCTCCTACAATGAGCAGTTCTTC. Translating it yields CASSPLALSYNEQFF.

This clonotype came up many times. The chain recombines TRBV6-1 with TRBJ1-6; D is undetermined. The CDR3 has 15 residues. Looked up from germline, CDR1 is MNHNS and CDR2 is SASEGT. Trimming left V 1 base short and J 0 bases short, with 4 bases between. In nucleotides, the CDR3 is TGTGCCAGCAGTGAAGTGAGCTCCTATAATTCACCCCTCCACTTT. It encodes CASSEVSSYNSPLHF.

In its sample, this clonotype was seen many times. The V call is TRBV2, the J call TRBJ2-1; a weak D match, TRBD1 (5 bases). The CDR3 has 13 amino acids. Looked up from germline, CDR1 is SNHLY and CDR2 is FYNNEI. Trimming took 6 bases from V and 4 from J, leaving 10 bases between them. CDR3: CASSLRQYNEQFF. In DNA, the CDR3 is TGTGCCAGCAGCCTCAGACAGTACAATGAGCAGTTCTTC.

In its sample, this clonotype was seen many times. The chain joins TRBV7-2 to TRBJ2-5; D remains unclear. V lost 2 bases and J 3 bases, leaving 10 bases between the germline ends. The CDR3 covers 14 residues. The V gene's germline CDR1 is SGHTA and CDR2 FQGNSA. The CDR3 loop reads CASSLRWDKETQYF. CDR3 DNA: TGTGCCAGCAGCTTAAGGTGGGATAAAGAGACCCAGTACTTC. Variable domain in full (rest from reference TRBV7-2 and TRBJ2-5): GAGVSQSPSNKVTEKGKDVELRCDPISGHTALYWYRQSLGQGLEFLIYFQGNSAPDKSGLPSDRFSAERTGGSVSTLTIQRTQQEDSAVYLCASSLRWDKETQYFGPGTRLLVL.

The rearrangement joins TRBV4-3 to TRBJ2-3; no firm D call. Between the trimmed V and J ends, which lost 0 bases and 6 bases, there was a span of 4 bases. The CDR3 is 12 residues long. Germline CDR1 LGHNA, CDR2 YSLEER. CDR3 in DNA: TGCGCCAGCAGCCAAGAAATGGATACGCAGTATTTT. Translation: CASSQEMDTQYF.

This CDR3 is CASSLYGNEETQYF. CDR3 nucleotides: TGTGCCAGCAGCTTGTACGGGAACGAAGAGACCCAGTACTTC. The chain joins TRBV5-6 to TRBJ2-5; D is possibly TRBD2 (5 bases). Germline V gene lookup returns CDR1 SGHDT and CDR2 YYEEEE. The CDR3 is 14 amino acids. Trimming stripped 1 base from V and 3 bases from J, with 10 bases between.

This clonotype was seen only a few times. The genes are TRBV5-1 and TRBJ2-2, with a weak D call TRBD2 (6 bases). CDR1 and CDR2 from the germline V gene are SGHRS and YFSETQ. V lost 1 base and J lost 5, with 12 bases in between. The CDR3 runs 15 residues. The CDR3 bases are TGCGCCAGCAGCTTGTGGAGGGGCGGAACCGGGGAGCTGTTTTTT. This translates into CASSLWRGGTGELFF.

There are a few counts of this clonotype. The V call is TRBV5-7, the J call TRBJ2-7; 10 bases match TRBD2. TRBV5-7 is annotated as an ORF whose role is uncertain. V lost 0 bases to trimming and J lost 2 bases; unmatched junction nucleotides: 8. The CDR3 length is 17 residues. The CDR3 reads CASSLGLLAGKPYEQYF. The CDR3 region has the DNA TGTGCCAGCAGCTTGGGCTTACTAGCGGGAAAACCCTACGAGCAGTACTTC.

The chain links TRBV3-1 to TRBJ2-1; D call uncertain. Deletions cut 0 bases from V and 6 bases from J, with 12 bases between. Germline loops: CDR1 LGHDT, CDR2 YNNKEL (reference sequence). This CDR3 is built from 15 residues. This CDR3 is CASSQDSRPSNEQFF. The CDR3 DNA follows: TGTGCCAGCAGCCAAGATTCCCGGCCCTCCAATGAGCAGTTCTTC.

This clonotype was observed at least ten times. The chain joins TRBV12-3 or TRBV12-4 to TRBJ1-1; D gene uncertain. Trimming shortened V by 2 bases and J by 0 bases, and 10 bases separated the two germline ends. The CDR3 has 15 residues. DNA for the CDR3: TGTGCCAGCAGTTTAATCTCGGCGGTGAACACTGAAGCTTTCTTT. Residues: CASSLISAVNTEAFF.